Below, 26 T cell receptor beta chains from the same sample are listed, as sequenced in a study of cytomegalovirus exposure and HLA in healthy donors. The study ran its PCR with 60 Vbeta and 13 Jbeta primers. TCRdb's copy holds only in-frame clones and misses some; the assay was immunoSEQ multiplex PCR. The sample has 84,000 or so clones; more than 60% are singletons. The sequenced sample was PBMCs. The source of these receptors is a boy under 18 in good health and CMV-seronegative.

This clone was detected only a few times. V and J are TRBV7-2 and TRBJ2-7; 9 nucleotides line up with TRBD2. Trimming took 3 bases from V and 0 from J; bases not matched to a gene: 9. The CDR3 has 17 residues. Germline V gives CDR1 SGHTA, CDR2 FQGNSA. CDR3 protein: CASSLVGLAASSYEQYF. CDR3 coding DNA: TGTGCCAGCAGCTTGGTGGGACTAGCCGCTAGCTCCTACGAGCAGTACTTC.

The rearrangement links TRBV6-1 to TRBJ2-3; 10 bases match TRBD2. The CDR3 spans 15 residues. Germline lookup yields CDR1 MNHNS and CDR2 SASEGT. The V gene end was trimmed by 2 bases and the J gene end by 5 bases; junction bases not matched to a gene: 4. CDR3 residues: CASSELAGVVDTQYF. As DNA, the CDR3 is TGTGCCAGCAGTGAACTAGCGGGAGTGGTAGATACGCAGTATTTT.

J is TRBJ1-5 and V is TRBV25-1; D uncertain. The V end was cut by 3 bases, the J end by 6 bases, with 6 bases between. The V gene's germline CDR1 is MGHDK and CDR2 SYGVNS. The CDR3 totals 12 residues. This CDR3 reads CASSDGSQPQHF. The CDR3 nucleotides read TGTGCCAGCAGTGACGGGAGTCAGCCCCAGCATTTT.

The J gene is TRBJ2-7, the V gene TRBV5-1, with TRBD2 identical over 14 bases. The V gene end was trimmed by 2 bases and the J gene end by 5 bases; junction bases not matched to a gene: 6. The CDR3 totals 16 residues. CDR1 and CDR2 from the germline V gene are SGHRS and YFSETQ. The CDR3 coding sequence is TGCGCCAGCAGCTTCGGACTAGCGGGGGGAATAGACGAGCAGTACTTC. Translation: CASSFGLAGGIDEQYF.

J is TRBJ2-1 and V is TRBV28, with 12 bases that match TRBD1. Germline V gene data show CDR1 as MDHEN and CDR2 as SYDVKM. Unmatched junction bases numbered 13, after V lost 6 bases and J lost 10 bases. The CDR3 runs 16 residues. For the CDR3, the DNA is TGTGCCAGCAGCTTCACCGGGACAGGGGGCCCCCCGGAGCAGTTCTTC. Encoded protein: CASSFTGTGGPPEQFF. Complete variable domain (other parts from reference TRBV28 and TRBJ2-1): DVKVTQSSRYLVKRTGEKVFLECVQDMDHENMFWYRQDPGLGLRLIYFSYDVKMKEKGDIPEGYSVSREKKERFSLILESASTNQTSMYLCASSFTGTGGPPEQFFGPGTRLTVL.

J is TRBJ2-2 and V is TRBV5-1, with D perhaps TRBD2 (5 bases). The CDR3 is 15 amino acids. Germline V lookup: CDR1 SGHRS, CDR2 YFSETQ. Trimming shortened V by 5 bases and J by 0 bases, and 11 bases separated the two germline ends. CDR3 nucleotides: TGCGCCAGCAGAGGAGGCGGGTCGAACACCGGGGAGCTGTTTTTT. This codes for CASRGGGSNTGELFF.

The chain uses TRBV5-4 and TRBJ2-1; 8 positions match TRBD2. CDR1 and CDR2 from the germline V gene are SGHNT and YYREEE (reference sequence). V trimming: 7 bases; J trimming: 6 bases; junction bases outside the gene matches: 12. The CDR3 contains 15 residues. Written as DNA, the CDR3 is TGTGCCAGCTTCGCCCCCCCAGCGGGGGTCAATGAGCAGTTCTTC. Translated, it gives CASFAPPAGVNEQFF.

This chain joins TRBV28 and TRBJ2-1; the match to TRBD1 covers 8 bases. The CDR3 is made up of 17 amino acids. V gave up 3 bases and J gave up 4 bases; unmatched junction bases: 11. The germline V gene encodes CDR1 MDHEN and CDR2 SYDVKM. The CDR3 here is CASSFFVRGQGYNEQFF. The DNA of the CDR3 is TGTGCCAGCAGTTTTTTTGTCAGAGGACAGGGTTACAATGAGCAGTTCTTC.

The chain recombines TRBV7-2 with TRBJ2-5; TRBD1 aligns across 10 bases. The trim removed 2 bases at V and 4 bases at J, leaving 1 base unmatched. The germline V gene encodes CDR1 SGHTA and CDR2 FQGNSA. The CDR3 is made up of 14 amino acids. CDR3 in DNA: TGTGCCAGCAGCTTAAGGACAGGGGGAGAGACCCAGTACTTC. Protein: CASSLRTGGETQYF.

V and J are TRBV7-2 and TRBJ1-3; D unresolved. V lost 5 bases and J 4 bases, leaving 12 bases between the germline ends. Germline V gives CDR1 SGHTA, CDR2 FQGNSA. The CDR3 runs 14 residues. The CDR3 nucleotides are TGTGCCAGCAGCAGGAGGAACTGGGGAAACACCATATATTTT. Encoded protein: CASSRRNWGNTIYF. Drawing the rest from reference TRBV7-2 and TRBJ1-3, the complete variable domain is GAGVSQSPSNKVTEKGKDVELRCDPISGHTALYWYRQSLGQGLEFLIYFQGNSAPDKSGLPSDRFSAERTGGSVSTLTIQRTQQEDSAVYLCASSRRNWGNTIYFGEGSWLTVV.

The chain employs TRBV9 and TRBJ1-2; TRBD1 aligns across 8 bases. Germline assignment: CDR1 SGDLS and CDR2 YYNGEE. This CDR3 comprises 15 residues. With V trimmed by 4 bases and J by 0 bases, 5 bases remained unmatched. This CDR3 is CASSSWTGTNYGYTF. The CDR3 DNA sequence: TGTGCCAGCAGCTCTTGGACAGGGACTAACTATGGCTACACCTTC.

The V and J genes are TRBV25-1 and TRBJ1-1, with 10 bases lining up with TRBD1. This CDR3 region has 15 residues. Germline lookup yields CDR1 MGHDK and CDR2 SYGVNS. J gave up 1 base and V 6 bases, and 5 bases lay outside the gene matches. CDR3 loop: CASSMRDRGNTEAFF. The CDR3 DNA is TGTGCCAGCAGCATGAGGGACAGGGGGAACACTGAAGCTTTCTTT.

Details on this clone: Mismatch with germline at one junction end may stem from a read error. The chain links TRBV7-7 to TRBJ2-7; 9 bases are shared with TRBD2. The CDR3 sequence is 14 residues long. CDR1 and CDR2 (germline): SSHAT, FNYEAQ (reference sequence). The CDR3 protein is CASSPTSGTYEQYF. CDR3 nucleotides: TGTGCTAGCAGCCCGACTAGCGGAACCTACGAGCAGTACTTC.

J is TRBJ2-5 and V is TRBV29-1; 7 nucleotides line up with TRBD1. V lost 5 bases and J lost 5; bases outside the gene matches: 8. The CDR3 is 13 residues long. Per the germline V gene, CDR1 is SQVTM and CDR2 is ANQGSEA. The CDR3 region has the DNA TGCAGCGTTATCCGACAGGGTTTGGAGACCCAGTACTTC. It translates to CSVIRQGLETQYF.

The V gene is TRBV6-5, the J gene TRBJ2-5, with a possible D match to TRBD1 (5 bases). CDR3 size: 12 residues. V was shortened by 7 bases and J by 7 bases, with 13 bases between the two germline ends. CDR1 is MNHEY and CDR2 is SVGAGI in the germline V gene. DNA for the CDR3: TGTGCCAGCAAGGGGAAGTGGGGGACCCAGTACTTC. This encodes CASKGKWGTQYF.

This chain uses TRBV30 with TRBJ2-2; D unresolved. The V gene's germline CDR1 is GTSNPN and CDR2 SVGIG (reference sequence). CDR3 length: 11 residues. V was pared by 3 bases and J by 7 bases, with 6 bases between. The CDR3 coding sequence is TGTGCCTGGAGCGGAGACGGGGAGCTGTTTTTT. Translating it yields CAWSGDGELFF.

The V call is TRBV28, the J call TRBJ2-7; D may be TRBD1 (5 bases). V lost 3 bases and J 2 bases, leaving 14 bases between the germline ends. Germline CDR1 and CDR2: MDHEN and SYDVKM. There are 15 residues in the CDR3. The DNA for the CDR3 is TGTGCCAGCAGTTTTAAGGGGTCACCGACCTACGAGCAGTACTTC. Its protein product is CASSFKGSPTYEQYF. Full variable domain (rest looked up from reference TRBV28 and TRBJ2-7): DVKVTQSSRYLVKRTGEKVFLECVQDMDHENMFWYRQDPGLGLRLIYFSYDVKMKEKGDIPEGYSVSREKKERFSLILESASTNQTSMYLCASSFKGSPTYEQYFGPGTRLTVT.

Points on this clone: The junction departs from the called germline gene at one end, perhaps through a read error. The chain links TRBV7-7 to TRBJ2-1; 8 nucleotides agree with TRBD2. The CDR3 consists of 16 residues. Germline CDR1 SSHAT, CDR2 FNYEAQ (reference sequence). This CDR3 is CASSSHGGAKFNEQFF. In nucleotides, the CDR3 is TGTGCTAGCAGCTCCCACGGGGGGGCTAAATTTAATGAGCAGTTCTTC.

This clone showed up just a few times. V and J are TRBV2 and TRBJ2-5; D perhaps matches TRBD2 (5 bases). This CDR3 is built from 12 residues. The germline V gene has CDR1 SNHLY and CDR2 FYNNEI. The germline V and J ends were trimmed by 8 bases and 5 bases, with 12 bases remaining between them. CDR3 loop: CASPSGQETQYF. For the CDR3, the DNA is TGTGCCAGCCCCAGCGGCCAGGAGACCCAGTACTTC.

This clone was recorded once. The chain couples TRBV29-1 to TRBJ2-7, with TRBD1 matching 8 bases. The CDR3 loop spans 15 amino acids. In germline, CDR1 is SQVTM, CDR2 ANQGSEA. The ends lost 1 base at V and 4 bases at J; junction bases unmatched: 9. Here the CDR3 DNA reads TGCAGCGTTGAAGTGACAGACAGGGGCGAGTACGAGCAGTACTTC. Translating gives CSVEVTDRGEYEQYF.

V is TRBV5-3 and J is TRBJ1-2; D may be TRBD1 (5 bases). TRBV5-3 is marked as an open reading frame, function uncertain. With 5 bases removed from V and 6 bases from J, the gap between germline ends came to 5 bases. CDR3 length: 10 amino acids. The CDR3 loop is CARRGDGYTF. The CDR3 DNA follows: TGTGCCAGAAGAGGGGATGGCTACACCTTC.

The rearrangement joins TRBV15 to TRBJ2-7; D is possibly TRBD2 (6 bases). V shed 2 bases and J shed 7 bases, with 9 bases lying between them. The CDR3 totals 12 residues. Germline-derived CDR1 and CDR2 are LNHNV and YYDKDF (reference sequence). In nucleotides, the CDR3 is TGTGCCACCAGCAGACCTGCGGGGGAGCAGTACTTC. This encodes CATSRPAGEQYF.

This clone has a single count. The chain links TRBV5-1 to TRBJ2-5; D perhaps matches TRBD1 (6 bases). V was pared by 0 bases and J by 5 bases, with 20 bases between. Germline values: CDR1 SGHRS, CDR2 YFSETQ. CDR3 length: 17 amino acids. This chain's CDR3 is CASSLVQGNVRLETQYF. As DNA, the CDR3 is TGCGCCAGCAGCTTGGTCCAGGGGAATGTTAGACTGGAGACCCAGTACTTC.

This sequence joins TRBV6-5 and TRBJ1-2, with 9 bases lining up with TRBD1. Germline V gene lookup returns CDR1 MNHEY and CDR2 SVGAGI. The CDR3 has 13 amino acids. The V and J ends lost 10 bases and 2 bases, in that order; junction bases with no gene match: 5. This chain's CDR3 is CATRDRENYGYTF. CDR3 DNA: TGTGCCACCAGGGACAGGGAAAACTATGGCTACACCTTC.

The rearrangement links TRBV27 to TRBJ1-2; no clear D gene. V lost 3 bases to trimming and J lost 4 bases, with 3 bases between them. Germline V gene data show CDR1 as MNHEY and CDR2 as SMNVEV (reference sequence). The CDR3 totals 11 residues. The CDR3 DNA is TGTGCCAGCAGTTTTCTCTATGGCTACACCTTC. Its protein product is CASSFLYGYTF.

This sequence joins TRBV19 and TRBJ2-7; maybe TRBD1 (6 bases). The CDR3 spans 12 residues. Trimming pared 10 bases from V and 5 bases from J, leaving 15 bases between. Germline CDR1 LNHDA, CDR2 SQIVND (reference sequence). CDR3 amino acids: CATSRGGDEQYF. CDR3 bases: TGTGCCACCTCCCGAGGGGGTGACGAGCAGTACTTC.